The 6 T cell receptor beta chains below come from one sample, sequenced in a study of vaccination and CD4 T cells after COVID-19. Cultured CD4+ T-cell DNA underwent Oncomine TCR Beta short-read sequencing. A single record per CDR3 protein comes from TCRdb applying MiXCR to the PCR reads. The repertoire holds about 19,000 distinct CDR3 sequences, with approximately 56% as singletons. The antigens of these receptors remain unknown. Stated treatment: approximately 10-day PBMC culture with coronavirus spike peptide pools or control peptides (ViraFEST assay). The specimen was CD4+ T cells from blood, cultured in vitro, collected before SARS-CoV-2 vaccination. The receptors here all came from a human donor who had recovered from COVID-19.

CDR3 in amino acids: CASSPGGGDTQYF. DNA of the CDR3: TGTGCCAGCAGCCCAGGGGGCGGAGATACGCAGTATTTT. V gene TRBV7-3 combines with J gene TRBJ2-3, with TRBD1 identical over 8 bases. The V gene end was trimmed by 5 bases and the J gene end by 5 bases; junction bases not matched to a gene: 3. This CDR3 is built from 13 residues. Germline CDR1 reads SGHTA; CDR2 reads FQGTGA.

The V call is TRBV28, the J call TRBJ2-5; maybe TRBD1 (6 bases). This CDR3 contains 15 residues. Trimming removed 5 bases from V and 4 bases from J, with 17 bases in between. CDR1 MDHEN and CDR2 SYDVKM come from the germline V gene. CDR3 sequence reads: CASSPNRAIGETQYF. The CDR3, as DNA: TGTGCCAGCAGTCCTAACAGGGCAATCGGAGAGACCCAGTACTTC.

The chain combines TRBV7-3 with TRBJ2-1; TRBD2 agrees at 11 bases. V trimming: 5 bases; J trimming: 5 bases; junction bases outside the gene matches: 8. CDR3 size: 16 residues. From germline, CDR1 is SGHTA and CDR2 FQGTGA. The DNA for the CDR3 is TGTGCCAGCAGCAAGACCATAGCGGGGGGGAACAATGAGCAGTTCTTC. The encoded protein is CASSKTIAGGNNEQFF.

The chain employs TRBV7-3 and TRBJ2-3; D perhaps matches TRBD2 (5 bases). The CDR3 is made up of 14 amino acids. Germline V CDR1 and CDR2: SGHTA, FQGTGA. With 0 bases removed from V and 2 bases from J, the gap between germline ends came to 6 bases. The CDR3 nucleotides read TGTGCCAGCAGCTTAACCGGGAACACAGATACGCAGTATTTT. It specifies CASSLTGNTDTQYF.

This chain uses TRBV6-5 with TRBJ1-4; no reliable D call. Trimming removed 4 bases at V and 4 bases at J, with 10 bases between. Germline CDR1 and CDR2: MNHEY and SVGAGI. There are 14 residues in the CDR3. CDR3 residues: CASSSVRSNEKLFF. The CDR3 coding sequence is TGTGCCAGCAGTTCCGTCAGGAGTAATGAAAAACTGTTTTTT.

The rearrangement joins TRBV20-1 to TRBJ1-5; unclear D gene. The ends were cut back, 1 base at V and 3 bases at J, with 7 bases in the middle. Per germline, CDR1 DFQATT and CDR2 SNEGSKA (reference sequence). The CDR3 consists of 13 residues. CDR3 bases: TGCAGTGCTAGAGGGGTGCTCAATCAGCCCCAGCATTTT. It yields the protein CSARGVLNQPQHF.